The present T cell receptor beta chain was sequenced within a study of monozygotic twins with inflammatory bowel disease. Study observations and caveats: A single strong clonotype or signal linked to IBD was not supported.

As for this clonotype: Its antigen remains unknown.

Germline CDR1 and CDR2: SQVTM and ANQGSEA. This CDR3 has 15 amino acids. Each CDR3 protein gets one entry in TCRdb, which reprocessed the 5' RACE reads and gives no DNA. The sample's table shows about 300,000 distinct CDR3 sequences. The sequence derives from a human donor with ulcerative colitis or Crohn's disease, or a healthy co-twin of an affected twin (not recorded which). This chain links TRBV29-1 with TRBJ2-5; TCRdb returns TRBD1, unconfirmable since there is no DNA. Specimen: blood. Here the CDR3 reads CSVDRVAGEQETQYF.